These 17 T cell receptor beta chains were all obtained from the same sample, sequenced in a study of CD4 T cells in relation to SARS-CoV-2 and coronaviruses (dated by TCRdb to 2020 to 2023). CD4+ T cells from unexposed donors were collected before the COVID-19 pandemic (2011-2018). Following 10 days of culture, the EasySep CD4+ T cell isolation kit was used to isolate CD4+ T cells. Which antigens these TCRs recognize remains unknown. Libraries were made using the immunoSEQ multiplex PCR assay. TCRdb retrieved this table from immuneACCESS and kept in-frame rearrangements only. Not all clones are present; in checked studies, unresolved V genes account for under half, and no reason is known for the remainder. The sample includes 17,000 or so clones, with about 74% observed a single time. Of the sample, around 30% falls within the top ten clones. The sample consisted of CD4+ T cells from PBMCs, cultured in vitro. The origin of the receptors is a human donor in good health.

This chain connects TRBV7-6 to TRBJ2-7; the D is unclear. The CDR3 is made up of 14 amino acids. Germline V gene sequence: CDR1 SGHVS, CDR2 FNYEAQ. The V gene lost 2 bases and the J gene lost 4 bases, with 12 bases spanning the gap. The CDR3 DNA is TGTGCCAGCAGCTTACGGACCTTGGGTTACGAGCAGTACTTC. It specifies CASSLRTLGYEQYF. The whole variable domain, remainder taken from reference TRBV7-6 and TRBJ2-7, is GAGVSQSPRYKVTKRGQDVALRCDPISGHVSLYWYRQALGQGPEFLTYFNYEAQQDKSGLPNDRFSAERPEGSISTLTIQRTEQRDSAMYRCASSLRTLGYEQYFGPGTRLTVT.

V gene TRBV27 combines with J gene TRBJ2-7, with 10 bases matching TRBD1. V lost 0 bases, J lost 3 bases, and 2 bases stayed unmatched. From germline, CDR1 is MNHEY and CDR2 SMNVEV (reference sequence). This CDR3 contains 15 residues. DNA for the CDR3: TGTGCCAGCAGTTTATCAGGGACAGGGGTCTACGAGCAGTACTTC. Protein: CASSLSGTGVYEQYF.

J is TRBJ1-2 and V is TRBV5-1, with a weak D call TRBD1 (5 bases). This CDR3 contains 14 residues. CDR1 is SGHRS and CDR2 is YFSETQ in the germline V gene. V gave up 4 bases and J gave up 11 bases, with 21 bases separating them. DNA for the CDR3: TGCGCCAGCAGCGGGCCGGGACCCGAAATTGGTTACACCTTC. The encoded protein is CASSGPGPEIGYTF.

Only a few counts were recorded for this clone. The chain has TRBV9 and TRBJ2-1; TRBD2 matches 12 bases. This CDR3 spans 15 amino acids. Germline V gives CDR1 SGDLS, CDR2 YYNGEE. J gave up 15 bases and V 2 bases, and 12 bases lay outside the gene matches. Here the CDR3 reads CASSVGLAGGRRLFF. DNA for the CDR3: TGTGCCAGCAGCGTGGGACTAGCGGGCGGCCGACGGCTGTTCTTC.

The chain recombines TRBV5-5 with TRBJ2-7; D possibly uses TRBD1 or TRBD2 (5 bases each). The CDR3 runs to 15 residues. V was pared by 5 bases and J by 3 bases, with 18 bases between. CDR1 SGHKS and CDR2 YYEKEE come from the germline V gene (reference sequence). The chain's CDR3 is CASRFAGTDDYEQYF. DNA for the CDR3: TGTGCCAGCAGGTTTGCCGGGACCGATGACTACGAGCAGTACTTC.

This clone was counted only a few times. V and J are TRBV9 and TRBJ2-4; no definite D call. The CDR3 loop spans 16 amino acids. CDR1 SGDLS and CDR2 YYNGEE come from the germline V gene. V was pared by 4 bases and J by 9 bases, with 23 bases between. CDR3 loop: CASSPQVESRLGIQYF. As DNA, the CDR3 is TGTGCCAGCAGCCCCCAGGTGGAATCGAGGCTAGGCATTCAGTACTTC.

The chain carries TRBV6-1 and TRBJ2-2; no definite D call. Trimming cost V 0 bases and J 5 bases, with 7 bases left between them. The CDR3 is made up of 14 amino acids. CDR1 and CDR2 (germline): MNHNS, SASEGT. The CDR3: CASSEAPETGELFF. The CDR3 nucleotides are TGTGCCAGCAGTGAAGCTCCAGAAACCGGGGAGCTGTTTTTT.

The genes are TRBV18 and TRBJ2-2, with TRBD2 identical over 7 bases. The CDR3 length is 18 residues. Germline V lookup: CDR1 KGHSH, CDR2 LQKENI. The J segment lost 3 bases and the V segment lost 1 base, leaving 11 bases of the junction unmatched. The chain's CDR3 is CASSPLLGRASDTGELFF. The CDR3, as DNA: TGTGCCAGCTCACCACTGTTGGGGAGGGCTTCGGACACCGGGGAGCTGTTTTTT.

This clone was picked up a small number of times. The CDR3 spells CASSPLPGHQSNYGYTF. The CDR3 bases are TGTGCCAGCTCACCACTACCGGGACATCAATCGAACTATGGCTACACCTTC. The rearrangement links TRBV18 to TRBJ1-2, with TRBD1 as a possible D gene (6 bases). The CDR3 loop spans 17 amino acids. Trimming took 1 base from V and 2 from J, leaving 17 bases between them. The germline V gene has CDR1 KGHSH and CDR2 LQKENI.

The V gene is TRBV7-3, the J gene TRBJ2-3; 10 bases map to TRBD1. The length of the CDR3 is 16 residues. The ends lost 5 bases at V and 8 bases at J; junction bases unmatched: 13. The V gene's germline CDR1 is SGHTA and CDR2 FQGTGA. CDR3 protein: CASSPRDRGPRGTQYF. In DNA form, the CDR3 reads TGTGCCAGCAGCCCTCGGGACAGGGGACCCCGGGGTACGCAGTATTTT.

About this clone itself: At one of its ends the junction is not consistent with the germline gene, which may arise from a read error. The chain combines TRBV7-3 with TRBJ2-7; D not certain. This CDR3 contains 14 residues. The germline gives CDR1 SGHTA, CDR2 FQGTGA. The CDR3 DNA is TGTGCCAGCAGCTTAACCAGGACCTCCCACGAGCAGTACTTC. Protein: CASSLTRTSHEQYF.

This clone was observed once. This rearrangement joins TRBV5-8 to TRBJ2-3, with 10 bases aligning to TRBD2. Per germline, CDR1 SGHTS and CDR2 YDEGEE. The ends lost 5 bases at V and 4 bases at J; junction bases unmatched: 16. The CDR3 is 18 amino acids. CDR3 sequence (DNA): TGTGCCAGCAGTCGGAGGATTCTAGCGGGAGCAGTGTCAGATACGCAGTATTTT. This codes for CASSRRILAGAVSDTQYF. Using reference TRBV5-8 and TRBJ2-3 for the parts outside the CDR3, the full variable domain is EAGVTQSPTHLIKTRGQQATLRCSPISGHTSVYWYQQALGLGLQFLLWYDEGEERNRGNFPPRFSGRQFPNYSSELNVNALELEDSALYLCASSRRILAGAVSDTQYFGPGTRLTVL.

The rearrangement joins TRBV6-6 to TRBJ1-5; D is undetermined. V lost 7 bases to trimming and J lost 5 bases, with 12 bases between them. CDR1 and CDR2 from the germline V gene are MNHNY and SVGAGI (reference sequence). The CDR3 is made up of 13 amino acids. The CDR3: CASNKKADQPQHF. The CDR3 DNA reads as TGTGCCAGCAACAAAAAAGCCGATCAGCCCCAGCATTTT.

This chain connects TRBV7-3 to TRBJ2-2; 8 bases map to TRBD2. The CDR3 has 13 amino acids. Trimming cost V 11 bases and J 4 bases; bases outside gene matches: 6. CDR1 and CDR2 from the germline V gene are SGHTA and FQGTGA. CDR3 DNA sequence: TGTGCCTGCTCCGGGACTAGCACCGGGGAGCTGTTTTTT. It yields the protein CACSGTSTGELFF. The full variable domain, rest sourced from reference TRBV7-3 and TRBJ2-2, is GAGVSQTPSNKVTEKGKYVELRCDPISGHTALYWYRQSLGQGPEFLIYFQGTGAADDSGLPNDRFFAVRPEGSVSTLKIQRTERGDSAVYLCACSGTSTGELFFGEGSRLTVL.

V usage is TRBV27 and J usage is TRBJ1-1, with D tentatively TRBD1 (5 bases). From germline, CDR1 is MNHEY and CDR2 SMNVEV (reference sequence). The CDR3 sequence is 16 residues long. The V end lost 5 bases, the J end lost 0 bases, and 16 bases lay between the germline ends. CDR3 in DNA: TGTGCCAGCAGTCCGACTCTGGGGGTAATGAACACTGAAGCTTTCTTT. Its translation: CASSPTLGVMNTEAFF.

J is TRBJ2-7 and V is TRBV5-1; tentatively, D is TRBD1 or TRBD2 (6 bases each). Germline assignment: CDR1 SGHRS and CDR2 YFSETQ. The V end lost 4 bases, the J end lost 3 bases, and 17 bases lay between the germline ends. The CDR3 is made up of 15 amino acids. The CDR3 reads CASSGGQGESYEQYF. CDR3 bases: TGCGCCAGCAGCGGGGGGCAGGGTGAGAGCTACGAGCAGTACTTC.

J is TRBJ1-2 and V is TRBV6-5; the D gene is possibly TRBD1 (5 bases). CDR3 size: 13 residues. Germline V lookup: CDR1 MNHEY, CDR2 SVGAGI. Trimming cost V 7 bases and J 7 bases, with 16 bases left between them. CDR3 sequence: CASKFRPGGGYTF. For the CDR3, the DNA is TGTGCCAGCAAGTTCAGGCCCGGGGGTGGCTACACCTTC.